This T cell receptor (beta chain) was retrieved from a study of cytomegalovirus exposure and HLA in healthy donors. The CDR3 length is 15 residues. Trimming took 5 bases from V and 8 from J; bases not matched to a gene: 7. Germline CDR1 LGHNT, CDR2 FRNRAP. Study-level results: Cytomegalovirus association was listed for 164 TCR beta chains. Rare TCR sequences dominated, though some public TCRs recurred in many donors.

Turning to this clone: Antigen: not known.

Data came from immunoSEQ multiplex PCR; TCRdb stores just in-frame clones and leaves some out. The sample consists of over 110,000 clones, roughly 86% of them appearing once. Sequenced: PBMCs. V usage is TRBV12-5 and J usage is TRBJ1-4; 11 bases agree with TRBD1. The TCR originated in a woman younger than 45 in good health and CMV-seronegative. CDR3 coding DNA: TGTGCTAGTGGTCCCGGGAGGACAGGGGGCGAAAAACTGTTTTTT. Amino acid sequence: CASGPGRTGGEKLFF.